Below are 23 T cell receptor beta chains sequenced from a single sample in a study of blood T cell repertoires in COVID-19 (dated by TCRdb to the early 2020s). Library construction relied on the immunoSEQ multiplex PCR assay. The immuneACCESS repertoire file appears here via TCRdb, limited to in-frame rearrangements. These files lack a portion of the clones; in checked studies, under half of the deficit traces to unresolved V genes, and the cause of the others is not known. Counted in this sample were about 260,000 clones; around four fifths of them appeared once. The biggest ten clones account for 3.5% to 5% of the sample. Sequencing used peripheral blood. Source of these receptors: a man aged 60 to 75 with acute or convalescent COVID-19.

This clone was observed a few times. The chain employs TRBV7-9 and TRBJ2-1; TRBD1 matches 9 bases. Germline CDR1 SEHNR, CDR2 FQNEAQ (reference sequence). J gave up 5 bases and V 5 bases, and 4 bases lay outside the gene matches. The CDR3 loop spans 14 amino acids. Written as DNA, the CDR3 is TGTGCCAGCAGCACCCGGGACAGGGACAATGAGCAGTTCTTC. Protein: CASSTRDRDNEQFF.

DNA for the CDR3: TGTGCCAGCACCATTGGACTAGCGGATTACAATGAGCAGTTCTTC. Its protein product is CASTIGLADYNEQFF. The rearrangement joins TRBV9 to TRBJ2-1; 10 positions agree with TRBD2. CDR1 is SGDLS and CDR2 is YYNGEE in the germline V gene. The CDR3 runs to 15 residues. The junction had 7 bases not matched to a gene; V was cut back by 6 bases and J by 4 bases. Supplemented by reference TRBV9 and TRBJ2-1, the full variable domain reads DSGVTQTPKHLITATGQRVTLRCSPRSGDLSVYWYQQSLDQGLQFLIQYYNGEERAKGNILERFSAQQFPDLHSELNLSSLELGDSALYFCASTIGLADYNEQFFGPGTRLTVL.

This chain connects TRBV9 to TRBJ2-1, with 10 bases lining up with TRBD2. This CDR3 region has 17 residues. Losses at the gene ends were 0 bases for V and 2 bases for J; bases not matched to a gene: 5. Germline CDR1 and CDR2: SGDLS and YYNGEE. CDR3 nucleotides: TGTGCCAGCAGCGTAGCCCCTGGACTAGCGGCCTACAATGAGCAGTTCTTC. Translated: CASSVAPGLAAYNEQFF.

The rearrangement joins TRBV5-1 to TRBJ2-3; 8 positions match TRBD2. Germline V gene lookup returns CDR1 SGHRS and CDR2 YFSETQ. V shed 0 bases and J 3 bases; nucleotides not matched to a gene: 6. The CDR3 loop spans 16 amino acids. The CDR3 region has the DNA TGCGCCAGCAGCTTGGCCTCGGGAGGGGGAACAGATACGCAGTATTTT. Translation gives CASSLASGGGTDTQYF. The full variable domain, in which reference TRBV5-1 and TRBJ2-3 provide the parts outside the CDR3, is KAGVTQTPRYLIKTRGQQVTLSCSPISGHRSVSWYQQTPGQGLQFLFEYFSETQRNKGNFPGRFSGRQFSNSRSEMNVSTLELGDSALYLCASSLASGGGTDTQYFGPGTRLTVL.

This clone appeared a few times. The chain uses TRBV4-3 and TRBJ2-7; 7 positions agree with TRBD1. The CDR3 length is 15 residues. Germline V gene lookup returns CDR1 LGHNA and CDR2 YSLEER. The V gene end was trimmed by 0 bases and the J gene end by 12 bases; junction bases not matched to a gene: 14. CDR3 DNA: TGCGCCAGCAGCCAAGAAGGGGGCAGGGGCGGAGAATCGTACTTC. Translated: CASSQEGGRGGESYF.

V and J are TRBV5-1 and TRBJ2-3; 8 bases align to TRBD1. The trim removed 4 bases at V and 2 bases at J, leaving 3 bases unmatched. This CDR3 is built from 14 residues. Germline V gives CDR1 SGHRS, CDR2 YFSETQ. The CDR3 here is CASSQDRATDTQYF. The DNA for the CDR3 is TGCGCCAGCAGCCAGGACAGGGCCACAGATACGCAGTATTTT. Full variable domain (remainder filled in from reference TRBV5-1 and TRBJ2-3): KAGVTQTPRYLIKTRGQQVTLSCSPISGHRSVSWYQQTPGQGLQFLFEYFSETQRNKGNFPGRFSGRQFSNSRSEMNVSTLELGDSALYLCASSQDRATDTQYFGPGTRLTVL.

This clone turned up a few times. The chain links TRBV5-4 to TRBJ1-1, with 7 bases that match TRBD1. J lost 3 bases, V lost 4 bases, and 6 bases had no gene match. The CDR3 has 14 residues. CDR1 SGHNT and CDR2 YYREEE come from the germline V gene (reference sequence). The CDR3 nucleotides read TGTGCCAGCAGCCCTATAGACAGGGACACTGAAGCTTTCTTT. This sequence encodes CASSPIDRDTEAFF.

This clone came up a few times. V usage is TRBV10-1 and J usage is TRBJ2-1; 15 bases map to TRBD2. The CDR3 runs to 21 residues. With V trimmed by 5 bases and J by 0 bases, 14 bases remained unmatched. The germline gives CDR1 WNHNN, CDR2 SYGVQD (reference sequence). CDR3 DNA: TGCGCCAGCAGTACCGCTCCGGGACTAGCGGGGGGCCGGAGCTCCTACAATGAGCAGTTCTTC. Translated, it gives CASSTAPGLAGGRSSYNEQFF.

The CDR3 loop reads CASSPGQGTDTQYF. The DNA for the CDR3 is TGCGCCAGCAGTCCGGGACAGGGGACAGATACGCAGTATTTT. The V call is TRBV10-1, the J call TRBJ2-3, with 10 positions matching TRBD1. The CDR3 runs to 14 residues. Germline V gene lookup returns CDR1 WNHNN and CDR2 SYGVQD (reference sequence). With V trimmed by 5 bases and J by 3 bases, 2 bases remained unmatched.

This clone was counted only a few times. The genes are TRBV28 and TRBJ2-2; tentatively, D is TRBD2 (6 bases). There are 15 residues in the CDR3. V shed 6 bases and J shed 0 bases, with 11 bases lying between them. From germline, CDR1 is MDHEN and CDR2 SYDVKM. DNA of the CDR3: TGTGCCAGCAGGAGGACGGGGGCGAACACCGGGGAGCTGTTTTTT. Protein: CASRRTGANTGELFF. The full variable domain, its missing parts supplied by reference TRBV28 and TRBJ2-2, is DVKVTQSSRYLVKRTGEKVFLECVQDMDHENMFWYRQDPGLGLRLIYFSYDVKMKEKGDIPEGYSVSREKKERFSLILESASTNQTSMYLCASRRTGANTGELFFGEGSRLTVL.

As for this clone: At one end, the junction sequence differs from germline, possibly due to a read error. V and J are TRBV9 and TRBJ2-3; TRBD1 matches 8 bases. Germline-derived CDR1 and CDR2 are SGDLS and YYNGEE. The CDR3 loop spans 16 amino acids. As DNA, the CDR3 is TGTGCCAGCAGCGCCCGCTTGGGACAGGCCACAAATACGCAGTATTTT. Protein product: CASSARLGQATNTQYF.

The chain is built from TRBV11-3 and TRBJ2-1, with 13 bases matching TRBD2. The CDR3 extends over 16 amino acids. The V gene's germline CDR1 is SGHNT and CDR2 YENEEA. The V gene end was trimmed by 5 bases and the J gene end by 6 bases; junction bases not matched to a gene: 7. The CDR3 region is CASSDRTSGSFNEQFF. In DNA form, the CDR3 reads TGTGCCAGCAGCGACCGGACTAGCGGGAGTTTCAATGAGCAGTTCTTC.

The chain couples TRBV28 to TRBJ2-1, with D maybe TRBD1 (6 bases). CDR1 and CDR2 from the germline V gene are MDHEN and SYDVKM. The V end lost 6 bases, the J end lost 10 bases, and 16 bases lay between the germline ends. This CDR3 region has 13 residues. CDR3 sequence: CASRQGARWEQFF. CDR3 nucleotides: TGTGCCAGCAGACAGGGAGCCCGATGGGAGCAGTTCTTC.

The V and J genes are TRBV3-1 (or the pseudogene TRBV3-2) and TRBJ2-1; D is ambiguous. Germline values: CDR1 LGHDT, CDR2 YNNKEL (reference sequence). The CDR3 has 18 residues. Trimming pared 0 bases from V and 5 bases from J, leaving 20 bases between. In nucleotides, the CDR3 is TGTGCCAGCAGCCAAGATTGGGCGTTGTCTACCGCTAACAATGAGCAGTTCTTC. Translating it yields CASSQDWALSTANNEQFF.

The chain employs TRBV28 and TRBJ2-1; D remains unclear. Germline CDR1 and CDR2: MDHEN and SYDVKM. V was pared by 6 bases and J by 7 bases, with 4 bases between. This CDR3 comprises 10 residues. CDR3 sequence reads: CASSLNEQFF. CDR3 sequence (DNA): TGTGCCAGCAGCCTGAATGAGCAGTTCTTC.

The rearrangement links TRBV28 to TRBJ2-3, with a possible D match to TRBD1 (5 bases). CDR3 length: 12 residues. V was shortened by 7 bases and J by 3 bases, with 8 bases between the two germline ends. The V gene's germline CDR1 is MDHEN and CDR2 SYDVKM. The CDR3 spells CASMQGTDTQYF. CDR3 DNA sequence: TGTGCCAGCATGCAGGGAACAGATACGCAGTATTTT. The whole variable domain, filled in from reference TRBV28 and TRBJ2-3, reads DVKVTQSSRYLVKRTGEKVFLECVQDMDHENMFWYRQDPGLGLRLIYFSYDVKMKEKGDIPEGYSVSREKKERFSLILESASTNQTSMYLCASMQGTDTQYFGPGTRLTVL.

The chain employs TRBV4-1 and TRBJ2-1; 12 nucleotides align to TRBD2. Germline CDR1 reads MGHRA; CDR2 reads YSYEKL. J lost 7 bases, V lost 5 bases, and 12 bases had no gene match. The CDR3 sequence is 17 residues long. DNA of the CDR3: TGCGCCAGCAGCGCAGGGGTCCTAGCGGGAGGGCGAAATGAGCAGTTCTTC. It is translated as CASSAGVLAGGRNEQFF.

The chain employs TRBV2 and TRBJ2-7, with D maybe TRBD1 (6 bases). The CDR3 is 14 amino acids. Deletions cut 2 bases from V and 4 bases from J, with 12 bases between. CDR1 is SNHLY and CDR2 is FYNNEI in the germline V gene. CDR3 DNA: TGTGCCAGCAGTGAAAGCCGGCAGGGGTACGAGCAGTACTTC. This sequence encodes CASSESRQGYEQYF.

The chain carries TRBV10-2 and TRBJ2-2; unclear D gene. CDR1 is WSHSY and CDR2 is SAAADI in the germline V gene. The CDR3 is 14 amino acids. The ends were cut back, 2 bases at V and 5 bases at J, with 9 bases in the middle. CDR3 coding DNA: TGCGCCAGCAGTGAGAATCCGCGAACCGGGGAGCTGTTTTTT. Encoded protein: CASSENPRTGELFF.

This sequence joins TRBV7-2 and TRBJ2-1, with 10 bases that match TRBD2. Germline V CDR1 and CDR2: SGHTA, FQGNSA. This CDR3 has 16 residues. J gave up 9 bases and V 3 bases, and 11 bases lay outside the gene matches. The CDR3 spells CASSFRAAGGYPEQFF. In DNA, the CDR3 is TGTGCCAGCAGCTTTAGGGCAGCGGGAGGGTATCCTGAGCAGTTCTTC. Full variable domain (rest looked up from reference TRBV7-2 and TRBJ2-1): GAGVSQSPSNKVTEKGKDVELRCDPISGHTALYWYRQSLGQGLEFLIYFQGNSAPDKSGLPSDRFSAERTGGSVSTLTIQRTQQEDSAVYLCASSFRAAGGYPEQFFGPGTRLTVL.

The chain couples TRBV18 to TRBJ2-1; TRBD2 matches 7 bases. Looked up from germline, CDR1 is KGHSH and CDR2 is LQKENI. The junction had 8 bases not matched to a gene; V was cut back by 3 bases and J by 9 bases. The CDR3 totals 14 residues. CDR3 DNA: TGTGCCAGCTCACCGGTGCGGGAGTGGACTGAGCAGTTCTTC. It is translated as CASSPVREWTEQFF. Using reference TRBV18 and TRBJ2-1 for the parts outside the CDR3, the full variable domain is NAGVMQNPRHLVRRRGQEARLRCSPMKGHSHVYWYRQLPEEGLKFMVYLQKENIIDESGMPKERFSAEFPKEGPSILRIQQVVRGDSAAYFCASSPVREWTEQFFGPGTRLTVL.

The rearrangement uses TRBV7-9 and TRBJ1-1; the match to TRBD1 covers 7 bases. The CDR3 has 13 residues. V was clipped by 5 bases and J by 5 bases; unmatched bases: 5. Per the germline V gene, CDR1 is SEHNR and CDR2 is FQNEAQ (reference sequence). CDR3 in DNA: TGTGCCAGCAGCGGCTCAGGGGGGACTGAAGCTTTCTTT. Translation: CASSGSGGTEAFF.

The V call is TRBV19, the J call TRBJ2-7; 10 positions agree with TRBD1. The germline V gene encodes CDR1 LNHDA and CDR2 SQIVND (reference sequence). The junction had 4 bases not matched to a gene; V was cut back by 8 bases and J by 3 bases. This CDR3 spans 13 amino acids. For the CDR3, the DNA is TGTGCCAGTGGACAGGGGGAGTTCTACGAGCAGTACTTC. It is translated as CASGQGEFYEQYF.